This entry describes one T cell receptor beta chain. This entry is derived from a study of blood T cell repertoires in COVID-19. Study-level information: COVID-19 samples from acute and convalescent phases originated in the United States, Italy and Spain.

The CDR3 has 15 amino acids. From germline, CDR1 is LGHNA and CDR2 YSLEER. With 0 bases clipped from V and 3 bases from J, the junction kept 3 bases outside the gene matches. In the authors' methods: Amplifying reference gene primers gave estimates of nucleated cell counts. Libraries were prepared by immunoSEQ multiplex PCR; TCRdb keeps only in-frame clonotypes and omits some of them. From that table come the V and J calls and clone size; the DNA was used to work out D and trimming. The sample lists about 260,000 clones, about four fifths seen once, with roughly a tenth in the top ten. This sequence joins TRBV4-3 and TRBJ2-7; 9 positions agree with TRBD2. Sample: peripheral blood. This receptor was identified in a woman in her fifties or sixties who had recovered from COVID-19. The CDR3 loop is CASSQETSGLYEQYF. In DNA form, the CDR3 reads TGCGCCAGCAGCCAAGAGACTAGCGGACTCTACGAGCAGTACTTC.